This T cell receptor (beta chain) was found in a study of long-term antiretroviral therapy in people with HIV. Whole-study context: By about a decade, the earliest samples predate the 2015 immediate-ART recommendation.

Details on this clone: Its antigen is undetermined.

The V and J ends lost 5 bases and 7 bases, in that order; junction bases with no gene match: 9. Germline CDR1 SGHNT, CDR2 YENEEA. The CDR3 is 15 residues long. Study results and caveats: Collection spanned 2004 to 2017; ART regimens may be less effective than current ones.

This was the immunoSEQ v3.0 assay at survey level. Sequencing was performed with immunoSEQ multiplex PCR; in TCRdb, only in-frame clones are kept and a portion is missing. The sample yields about 39,000 clones, around 85% seen once. No donor had fewer than one pre-ART PBMC sample or fewer than two post-ART PBMC samples. The sample here was unsorted PBMCs, taken 1.2 years after starting antiretroviral therapy. This receptor was identified in a woman between 50 and 59 years old with HIV. The chain combines TRBV11-3 with TRBJ2-1; 9 nucleotides agree with TRBD2. The CDR3 region has the DNA TGTGCCAGCAGCCAAGCGGGGGGCCTCGGGAATGAGCAGTTCTTC. This encodes CASSQAGGLGNEQFF.